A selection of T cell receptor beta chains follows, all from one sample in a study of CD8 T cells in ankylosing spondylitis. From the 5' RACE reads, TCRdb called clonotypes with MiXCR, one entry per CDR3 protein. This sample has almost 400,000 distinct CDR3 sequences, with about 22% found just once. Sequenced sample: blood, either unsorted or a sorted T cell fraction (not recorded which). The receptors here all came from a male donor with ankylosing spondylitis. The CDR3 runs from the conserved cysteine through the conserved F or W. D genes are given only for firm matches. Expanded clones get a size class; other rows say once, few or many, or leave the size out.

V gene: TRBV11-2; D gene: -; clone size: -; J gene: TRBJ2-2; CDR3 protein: CASSLVAPGELFF; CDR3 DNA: TGTGCCAGCAGCTTAGTCGCCCCCGGGGAGCTGTTTTTT
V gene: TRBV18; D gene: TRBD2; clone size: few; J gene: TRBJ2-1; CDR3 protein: CASSPGLAGEERNEQFF; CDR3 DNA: TGTGCCAGCTCACCAGGACTAGCGGGAGAGGAGCGCAATGAGCAGTTCTTC
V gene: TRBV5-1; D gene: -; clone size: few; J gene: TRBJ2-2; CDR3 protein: CASSFSALGTGELFF; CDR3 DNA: TGCGCCAGCAGCTTTTCAGCGCTTGGCACCGGGGAGCTGTTTTTT
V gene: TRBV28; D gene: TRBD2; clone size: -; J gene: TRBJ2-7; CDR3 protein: CASQLALAGGNDEQYF; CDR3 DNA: TGTGCCAGCCAATTAGCCTTAGCGGGAGGTAACGACGAGCAGTACTTC
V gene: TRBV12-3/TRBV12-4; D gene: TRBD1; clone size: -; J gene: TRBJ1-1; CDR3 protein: CASSMGTVNTEAFF; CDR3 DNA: TGTGCCAGCAGTATGGGGACAGTGAACACTGAAGCTTTCTTT
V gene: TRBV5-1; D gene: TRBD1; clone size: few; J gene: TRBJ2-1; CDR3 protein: CASSLLGTGDYNEQFF; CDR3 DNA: TGCGCCAGCAGCTTGCTCGGGACAGGGGATTACAATGAGCAGTTCTTC
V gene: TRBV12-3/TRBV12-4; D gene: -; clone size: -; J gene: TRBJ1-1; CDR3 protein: CASSLLTGWAEAFF; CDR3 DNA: TGTGCCAGCAGCCTCTTGACCGGGTGGGCTGAAGCTTTCTTT
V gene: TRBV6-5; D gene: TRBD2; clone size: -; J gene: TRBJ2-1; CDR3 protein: CASSYAAGDADEQFF; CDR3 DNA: TGTGCCAGCAGTTACGCAGCGGGAGATGCGGATGAGCAGTTCTTC
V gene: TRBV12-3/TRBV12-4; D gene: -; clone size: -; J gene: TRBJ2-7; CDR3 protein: CASSGISEQYF; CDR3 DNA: TGTGCCAGCAGTGGCATAAGCGAGCAGTACTTC
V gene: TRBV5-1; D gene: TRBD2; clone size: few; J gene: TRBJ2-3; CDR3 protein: CASSLLGASGSDTQYF; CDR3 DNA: TGCGCCAGCAGCTTGTTGGGGGCTAGCGGGAGCGATACGCAGTATTTT
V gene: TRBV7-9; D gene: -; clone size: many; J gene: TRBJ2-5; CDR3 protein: CASSLAPEQETQYF; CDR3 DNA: TGTGCCAGCAGCTTAGCTCCTGAGCAAGAGACCCAGTACTTC
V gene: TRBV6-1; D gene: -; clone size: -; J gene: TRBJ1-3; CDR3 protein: CASSPGGGTGNTIYF; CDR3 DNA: TGTGCCAGCAGCCCCGGAGGAGGGACAGGAAACACCATATATTTT
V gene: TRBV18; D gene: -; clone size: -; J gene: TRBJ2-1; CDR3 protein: CASTASGFTYNEQFF; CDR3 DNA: TGTGCCAGCACGGCCTCAGGGTTTACCTACAATGAGCAGTTCTTC
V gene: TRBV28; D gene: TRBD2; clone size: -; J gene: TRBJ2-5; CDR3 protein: CASSLRKGSGGQETQYF; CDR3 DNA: TGTGCCAGCAGTTTACGTAAGGGTTCGGGAGGCCAAGAGACCCAGTACTTC